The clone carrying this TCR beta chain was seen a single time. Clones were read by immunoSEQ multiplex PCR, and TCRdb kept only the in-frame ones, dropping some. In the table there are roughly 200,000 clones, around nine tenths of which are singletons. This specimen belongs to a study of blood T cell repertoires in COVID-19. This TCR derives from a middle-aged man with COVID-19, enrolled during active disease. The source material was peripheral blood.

This chain's CDR3 is CASSYTGERSTEAFF. As DNA, the CDR3 is TGTGCCAGCAGTTACACGGGGGAAAGGAGCACTGAAGCTTTCTTT. V and J are TRBV6-2 or TRBV6-3 and TRBJ1-1, with a weak D call TRBD1 (5 bases). V was pared by 2 bases and J by 4 bases, with 14 bases between. Germline V gives CDR1 MNHEY, CDR2 SVGEGT. CDR3 length: 15 residues.